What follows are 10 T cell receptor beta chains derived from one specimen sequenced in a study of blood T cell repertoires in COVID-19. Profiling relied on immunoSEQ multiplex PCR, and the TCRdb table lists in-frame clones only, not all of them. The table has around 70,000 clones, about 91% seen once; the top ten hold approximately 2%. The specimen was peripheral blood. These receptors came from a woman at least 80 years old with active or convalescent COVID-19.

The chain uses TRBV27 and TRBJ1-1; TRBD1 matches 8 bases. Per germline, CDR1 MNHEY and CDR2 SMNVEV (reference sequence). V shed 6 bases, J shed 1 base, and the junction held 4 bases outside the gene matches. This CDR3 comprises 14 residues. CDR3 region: CASSPQGANTEAFF. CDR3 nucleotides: TGTGCCAGCAGCCCCCAGGGGGCGAACACTGAAGCTTTCTTT.

The CDR3 loop reads CASSSPGQPQHF. As DNA, the CDR3 is TGTGCCAGCAGCTCTCCGGGACAGCCCCAGCATTTT. The V call is TRBV7-9, the J call TRBJ1-5; D unresolved. V shed 4 bases and J shed 7 bases, with 8 bases lying between them. Germline V gives CDR1 SEHNR, CDR2 FQNEAQ (reference sequence). The CDR3 is 12 residues long.

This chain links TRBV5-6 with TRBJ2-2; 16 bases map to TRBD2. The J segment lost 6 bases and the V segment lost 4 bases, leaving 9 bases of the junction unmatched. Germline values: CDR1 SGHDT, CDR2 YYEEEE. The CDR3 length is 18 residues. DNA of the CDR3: TGTGCCAGCAGCAGCGGGACTAGCGGGGGGGCCAGGGCCGGGGAGCTGTTTTTT. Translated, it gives CASSSGTSGGARAGELFF.

CDR3 loop: CASIPRAGRPEAFF. CDR3 nucleotides: TGTGCCAGCATCCCCCGGGCAGGGAGGCCTGAAGCTTTCTTT. The chain joins TRBV5-5 to TRBJ1-1, with TRBD1 as a possible D gene (5 bases). This CDR3 contains 14 residues. Trimming shortened V by 6 bases and J by 6 bases, and 18 bases separated the two germline ends. Germline CDR1 and CDR2: SGHKS and YYEKEE (reference sequence).

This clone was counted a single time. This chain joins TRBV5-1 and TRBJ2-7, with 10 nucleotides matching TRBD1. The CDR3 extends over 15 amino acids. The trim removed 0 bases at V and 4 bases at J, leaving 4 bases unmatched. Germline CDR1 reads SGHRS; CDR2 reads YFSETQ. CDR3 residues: CASSLGDRGGYEQYF. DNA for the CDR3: TGCGCCAGCAGCTTGGGGGACAGGGGAGGTTACGAGCAGTACTTC.

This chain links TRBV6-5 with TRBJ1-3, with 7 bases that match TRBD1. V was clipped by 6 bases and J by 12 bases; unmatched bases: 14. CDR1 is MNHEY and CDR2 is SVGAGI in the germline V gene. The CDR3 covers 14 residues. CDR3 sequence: CASSPLGGQSGIYF. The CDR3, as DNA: TGTGCCAGCAGCCCACTAGGGGGACAGAGCGGCATATATTTT.

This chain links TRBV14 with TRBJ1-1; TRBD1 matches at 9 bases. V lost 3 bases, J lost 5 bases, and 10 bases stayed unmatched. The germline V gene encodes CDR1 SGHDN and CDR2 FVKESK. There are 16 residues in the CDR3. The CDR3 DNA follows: TGTGCCAGCAGCCATAGGGGAGGGACAGGGAAGACTGAAGCTTTCTTT. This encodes CASSHRGGTGKTEAFF.

The CDR3 protein is CASSLTRGGTGELFF. The DNA for the CDR3 is TGTGCCAGCAGCTTAACCCGAGGAGGCACCGGGGAGCTGTTTTTT. The chain couples TRBV7-3 to TRBJ2-2; D possibly corresponds to TRBD2 (5 bases). This CDR3 comprises 15 residues. The V gene lost 0 bases and the J gene lost 4 bases, with 9 bases spanning the gap. From germline, CDR1 is SGHTA and CDR2 FQGTGA.

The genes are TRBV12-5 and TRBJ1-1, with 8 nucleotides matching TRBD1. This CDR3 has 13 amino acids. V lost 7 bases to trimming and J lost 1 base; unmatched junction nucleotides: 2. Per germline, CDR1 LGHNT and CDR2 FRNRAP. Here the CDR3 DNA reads TGTGCTAGTGTCGGGACAGGGAACACTGAAGCTTTCTTT. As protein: CASVGTGNTEAFF.

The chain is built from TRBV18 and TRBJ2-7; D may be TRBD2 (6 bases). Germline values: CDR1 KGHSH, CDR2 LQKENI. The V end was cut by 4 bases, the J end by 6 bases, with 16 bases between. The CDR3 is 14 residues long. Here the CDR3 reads CASSLNYRAGEQYF. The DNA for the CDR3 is TGTGCCAGCTCACTGAACTATAGAGCGGGCGAGCAGTACTTC. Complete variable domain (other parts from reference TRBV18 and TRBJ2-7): NAGVMQNPRHLVRRRGQEARLRCSPMKGHSHVYWYRQLPEEGLKFMVYLQKENIIDESGMPKERFSAEFPKEGPSILRIQQVVRGDSAAYFCASSLNYRAGEQYFGPGTRLTVT.